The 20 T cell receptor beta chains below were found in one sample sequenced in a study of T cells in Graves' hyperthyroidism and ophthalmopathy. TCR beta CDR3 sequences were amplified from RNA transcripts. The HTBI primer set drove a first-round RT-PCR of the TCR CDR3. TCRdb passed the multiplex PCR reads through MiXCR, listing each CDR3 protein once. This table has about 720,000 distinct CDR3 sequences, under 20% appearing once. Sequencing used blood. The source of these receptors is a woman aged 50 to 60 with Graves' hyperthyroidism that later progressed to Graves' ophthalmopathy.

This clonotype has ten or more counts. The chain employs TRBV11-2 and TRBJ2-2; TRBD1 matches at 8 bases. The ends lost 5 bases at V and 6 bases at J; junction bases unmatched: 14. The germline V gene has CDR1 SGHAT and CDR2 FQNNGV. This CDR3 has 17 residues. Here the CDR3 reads CASSAAPIIQGAGELFF. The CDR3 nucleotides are TGTGCCAGCAGCGCAGCCCCGATAATACAGGGGGCCGGGGAGCTGTTTTTT. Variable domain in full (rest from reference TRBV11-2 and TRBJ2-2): EAGVAQSPRYKIIEKRQSVAFWCNPISGHATLYWYQQILGQGPKLLIQFQNNGVVDDSQLPKDRFSAERLKGVDSTLKIQPAKLEDSAVYLCASSAAPIIQGAGELFFGEGSRLTVL.

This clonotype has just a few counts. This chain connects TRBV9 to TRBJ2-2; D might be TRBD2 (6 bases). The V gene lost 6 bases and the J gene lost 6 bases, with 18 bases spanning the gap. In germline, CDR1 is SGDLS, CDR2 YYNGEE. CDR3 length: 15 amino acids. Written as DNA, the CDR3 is TGTGCCAGCACCGCTGTCCCCGGAGGGGCCGGGGAGCTGTTTTTT. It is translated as CASTAVPGGAGELFF.

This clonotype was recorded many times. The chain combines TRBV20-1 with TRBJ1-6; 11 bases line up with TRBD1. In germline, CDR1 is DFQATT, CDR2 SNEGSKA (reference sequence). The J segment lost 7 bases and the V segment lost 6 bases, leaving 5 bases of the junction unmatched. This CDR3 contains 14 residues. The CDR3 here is CSAGQGAVNSPLHF. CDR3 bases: TGCAGTGCCGGACAGGGGGCGGTCAATTCACCCCTCCACTTT.

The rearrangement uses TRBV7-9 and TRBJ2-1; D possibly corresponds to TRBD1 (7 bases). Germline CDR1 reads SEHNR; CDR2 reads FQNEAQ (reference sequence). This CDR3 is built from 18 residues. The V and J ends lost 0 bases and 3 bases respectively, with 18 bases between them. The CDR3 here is CASSLAGWGRDSYNEQFF. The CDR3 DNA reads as TGTGCCAGCAGCTTAGCAGGCTGGGGGCGGGACAGCTACAATGAGCAGTTCTTC.

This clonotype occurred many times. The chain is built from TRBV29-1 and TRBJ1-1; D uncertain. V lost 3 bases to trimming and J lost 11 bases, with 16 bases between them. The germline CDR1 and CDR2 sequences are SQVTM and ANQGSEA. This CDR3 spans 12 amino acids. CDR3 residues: CSVDVSRQLAFF. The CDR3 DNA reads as TGCAGCGTTGATGTTTCCCGGCAGCTCGCTTTCTTT.

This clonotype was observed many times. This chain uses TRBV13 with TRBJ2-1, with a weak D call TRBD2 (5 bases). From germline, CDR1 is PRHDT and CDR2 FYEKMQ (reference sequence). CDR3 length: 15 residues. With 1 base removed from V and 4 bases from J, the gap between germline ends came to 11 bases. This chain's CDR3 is CASSLAGNSYNEQFF. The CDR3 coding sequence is TGTGCCAGCAGCTTAGCGGGGAACTCTTACAATGAGCAGTTCTTC. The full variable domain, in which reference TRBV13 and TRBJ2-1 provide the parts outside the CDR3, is AAGVIQSPRHLIKEKRETATLKCYPIPRHDTVYWYQQGPGQDPQFLISFYEKMQSDKGSIPDRFSAQQFSDYHSELNMSSLELGDSALYFCASSLAGNSYNEQFFGPGTRLTVL.

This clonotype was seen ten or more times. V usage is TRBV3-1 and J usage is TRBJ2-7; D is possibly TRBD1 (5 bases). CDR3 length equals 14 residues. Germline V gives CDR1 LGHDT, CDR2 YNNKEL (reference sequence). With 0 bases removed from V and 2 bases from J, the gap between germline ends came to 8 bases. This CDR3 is CASSQDGAAYEQYF. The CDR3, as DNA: TGTGCCAGCAGCCAAGATGGGGCAGCCTACGAGCAGTACTTC.

CDR3: CASSYAGFETQYF. In DNA form, the CDR3 reads TGTGCCAGCAGTTACGCAGGGTTTGAGACCCAGTACTTC. The rearrangement links TRBV6-5 to TRBJ2-5; TRBD1 might be the D (5 bases). Trimming removed 2 bases at V and 5 bases at J, with 9 bases between. The CDR3 sequence is 13 residues long. CDR1 is MNHEY, CDR2 SVGAGI, per germline.

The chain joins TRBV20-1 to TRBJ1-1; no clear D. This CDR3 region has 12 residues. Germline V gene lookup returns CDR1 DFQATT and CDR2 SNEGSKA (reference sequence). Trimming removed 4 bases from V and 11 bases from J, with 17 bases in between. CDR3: CSANARTQEAFF. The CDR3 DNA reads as TGCAGTGCTAACGCCAGAACTCAAGAGGCTTTCTTT.

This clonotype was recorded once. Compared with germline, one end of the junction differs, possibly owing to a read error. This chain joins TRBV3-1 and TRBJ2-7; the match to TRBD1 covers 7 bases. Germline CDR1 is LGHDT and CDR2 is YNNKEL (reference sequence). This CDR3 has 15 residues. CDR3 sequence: CASRQAGQVPHEQYF. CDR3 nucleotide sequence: TGTGCCAGCAGACAAGCAGGACAGGTTCCCCACGAGCAGTACTTC.

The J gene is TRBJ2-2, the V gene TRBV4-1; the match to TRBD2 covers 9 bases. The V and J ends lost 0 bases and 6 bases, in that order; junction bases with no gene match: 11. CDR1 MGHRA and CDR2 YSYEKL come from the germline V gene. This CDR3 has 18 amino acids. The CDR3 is CASSQERRGGALAGELFF. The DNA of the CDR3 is TGCGCCAGCAGCCAAGAGCGTCGCGGGGGGGCATTGGCCGGGGAGCTGTTTTTT.

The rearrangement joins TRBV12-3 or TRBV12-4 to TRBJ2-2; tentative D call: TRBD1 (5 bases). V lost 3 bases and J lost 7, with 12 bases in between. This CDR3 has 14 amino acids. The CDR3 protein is CASSLIQGYGELFF. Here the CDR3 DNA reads TGTGCCAGCAGTTTGATCCAGGGATACGGGGAGCTGTTTTTT.

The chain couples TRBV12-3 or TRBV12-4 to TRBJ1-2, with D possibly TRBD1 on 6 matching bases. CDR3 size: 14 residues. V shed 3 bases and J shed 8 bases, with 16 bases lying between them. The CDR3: CASSFSEEGDGYTF. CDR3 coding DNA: TGTGCCAGCAGTTTTTCGGAGGAGGGGGACGGCTACACCTTC.

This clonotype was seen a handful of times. CDR3 region: CASSDAGQGLGPDTQYF. The CDR3 region has the DNA TGCGCCAGCAGTGATGCCGGACAGGGCCTAGGGCCAGATACGCAGTATTTT. The chain combines TRBV10-1 with TRBJ2-3, with 8 bases lining up with TRBD1. This CDR3 region has 17 residues. After removal of 3 bases from V and 4 bases from J, the junction contained 12 bases not matched to a gene. CDR1 and CDR2 (germline): WNHNN, SYGVQD (reference sequence).

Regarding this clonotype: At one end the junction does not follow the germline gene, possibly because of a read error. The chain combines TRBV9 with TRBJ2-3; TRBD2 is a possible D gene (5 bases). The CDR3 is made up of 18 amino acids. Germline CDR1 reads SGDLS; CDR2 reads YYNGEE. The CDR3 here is CAGSVGLMASPLTDTQYF. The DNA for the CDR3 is TGTGCCGGCAGCGTAGGGTTGATGGCTAGCCCCCTCACAGATACGCAGTATTTT.

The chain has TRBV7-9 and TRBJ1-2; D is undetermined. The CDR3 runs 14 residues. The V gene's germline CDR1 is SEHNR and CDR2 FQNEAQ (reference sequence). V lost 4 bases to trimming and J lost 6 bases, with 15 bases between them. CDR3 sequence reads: CASSSEVGLDGYTF. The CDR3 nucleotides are TGTGCCAGCAGCTCAGAGGTAGGGTTGGATGGCTACACCTTC. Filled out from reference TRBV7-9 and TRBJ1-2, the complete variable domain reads DTGVSQNPRHKITKRGQNVTFRCDPISEHNRLYWYRQTLGQGPEFLTYFQNEAQLEKSRLLSDRFSAERPKGSFSTLEIQRTEQGDSAMYLCASSSEVGLDGYTFGSGTRLTVV.

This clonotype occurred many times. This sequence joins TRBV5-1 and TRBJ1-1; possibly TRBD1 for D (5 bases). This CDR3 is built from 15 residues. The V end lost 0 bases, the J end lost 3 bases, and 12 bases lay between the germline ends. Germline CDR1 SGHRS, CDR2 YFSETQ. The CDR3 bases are TGCGCCAGCAGCTTGGAGAGGGGATATTACACTGAAGCTTTCTTT. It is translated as CASSLERGYYTEAFF.

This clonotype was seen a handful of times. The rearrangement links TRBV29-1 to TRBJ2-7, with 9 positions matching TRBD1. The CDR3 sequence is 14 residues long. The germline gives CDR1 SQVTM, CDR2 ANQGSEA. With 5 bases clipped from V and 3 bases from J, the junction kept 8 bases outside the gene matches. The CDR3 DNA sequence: TGCAGCGTTCTTCCGGGACAGGGAAGCTACGAGCAGTACTTC. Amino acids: CSVLPGQGSYEQYF.

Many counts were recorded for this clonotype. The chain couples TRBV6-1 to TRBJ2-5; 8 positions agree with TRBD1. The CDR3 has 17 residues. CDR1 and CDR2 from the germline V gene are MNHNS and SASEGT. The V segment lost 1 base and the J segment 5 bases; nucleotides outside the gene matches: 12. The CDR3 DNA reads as TGTGCCAGCAGTGAAGTAGTTTGGTGGACAGGGCGTGAGACCCAGTACTTC. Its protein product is CASSEVVWWTGRETQYF.

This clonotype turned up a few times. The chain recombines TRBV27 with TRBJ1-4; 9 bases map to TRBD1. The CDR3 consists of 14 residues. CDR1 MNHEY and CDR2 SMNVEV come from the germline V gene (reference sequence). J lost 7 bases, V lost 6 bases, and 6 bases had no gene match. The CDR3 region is CASRGTGRSEKLFF. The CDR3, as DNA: TGTGCCAGCAGGGGGACAGGGAGGAGTGAAAAACTGTTTTTT. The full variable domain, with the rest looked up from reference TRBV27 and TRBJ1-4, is EAQVTQNPRYLITVTGKKLTVTCSQNMNHEYMSWYRQDPGLGLRQIYYSMNVEVTDKGDVPEGYKVSRKEKRNFPLILESPSPNQTSLYFCASRGTGRSEKLFFGSGTQLSVL.